The following is a T cell receptor (beta chain) sequence with its context. TCRdb keeps only in-frame clones here, not all; method: immunoSEQ multiplex PCR. The table lists roughly 31,000 clones, over 75% of them singletons. These data come from a study of multiple sclerosis patients with progressive multifocal leukoencephalopathy. CDR3 length: 19 residues. The V end was cut by 0 bases, the J end by 1 base, with 19 bases between. Germline loops: CDR1 LNHDA, CDR2 SQIVND (reference sequence). Specified time point: before natalizumab initiation. The origin of this receptor is a human donor with multiple sclerosis. The sample was PBMCs. This chain connects TRBV19 to TRBJ1-3; the D gene is possibly TRBD1 (5 bases). CDR3: CASSIDRAGTASSGNTIYF. The CDR3, as DNA: TGTGCCAGTAGTATAGATCGCGCCGGGACGGCGTCATCTGGAAACACCATATATTTT.